The 18 T cell receptor beta chains below all came from one sample that was sequenced in a study of cytotoxic CD8 clonotypes in ibrutinib-treated CLL. TCRdb's copy holds only in-frame clones and misses some; the assay was immunoSEQ multiplex PCR. The sample has over 250,000 clones; 76% are singletons. This material consisted of PBMCs, taken at disease progression, from a patient treated with ibrutinib. The receptors come from a human donor with chronic lymphocytic leukemia.

This chain uses TRBV4-1 with TRBJ1-2; TRBD1 is a possible D gene (6 bases). This CDR3 is 16 amino acids long. The V end was cut by 1 base, the J end by 8 bases, with 20 bases between. The germline CDR1 and CDR2 sequences are MGHRA and YSYEKL. CDR3 coding DNA: TGCGCCAGCAGCCAAGCCACGGGGGCTTTAACTTTCGGCTACACCTTC. As protein: CASSQATGALTFGYTF.

The chain links TRBV29-1 to TRBJ2-3, with unresolved D. The germline V and J ends were trimmed by 0 bases and 4 bases, with 11 bases remaining between them. CDR1 SQVTM and CDR2 ANQGSEA come from the germline V gene. CDR3 size: 14 residues. In nucleotides, the CDR3 is TGCAGCGTTGAAGATCCTTGGGTGGCAGATACGCAGTATTTT. Protein product: CSVEDPWVADTQYF.

The chain is built from TRBV28 and TRBJ2-2; D unresolved. The CDR3 covers 11 residues. Germline V gene sequence: CDR1 MDHEN, CDR2 SYDVKM. V lost 7 bases and J 8 bases, leaving 8 bases between the germline ends. CDR3 loop: CASTRPGELFF. The DNA for the CDR3 is TGTGCCAGCACCAGACCTGGGGAGCTGTTTTTT.

This clone was found a few times. The chain carries TRBV4-1 and TRBJ2-2; no definite D call. V was clipped by 4 bases and J by 6 bases, with 18 bases between them. This CDR3 spans 16 amino acids. CDR1 is MGHRA and CDR2 is YSYEKL in the germline V gene. The CDR3 DNA sequence: TGCGCCAGCAGCCGACAAACGGACCAGGTGGCCGGGGAGCTGTTTTTT. Translation: CASSRQTDQVAGELFF.

The J gene is TRBJ2-3, the V gene TRBV5-1; D is uncertain. CDR3 length equals 14 residues. V was shortened by 4 bases and J by 1 base, with 10 bases between the two germline ends. Germline V lookup: CDR1 SGHRS, CDR2 YFSETQ. The CDR3 is CASSPAQGTDTQYF. For the CDR3, the DNA is TGCGCCAGCAGCCCGGCCCAGGGCACAGATACGCAGTATTTT.

The V and J genes are TRBV27 and TRBJ2-2; 7 bases are shared with TRBD1. The V gene end was trimmed by 2 bases and the J gene end by 6 bases; junction bases not matched to a gene: 12. This CDR3 is 17 amino acids long. Germline values: CDR1 MNHEY, CDR2 SMNVEV (reference sequence). Here the CDR3 reads CASSLGIGQVVSGELFF. The CDR3 DNA reads TGTGCCAGCAGTTTAGGGATAGGACAGGTTGTTTCCGGGGAGCTGTTTTTT.

The chain couples TRBV15 to TRBJ2-1; D is unclear. Germline V gene sequence: CDR1 LNHNV, CDR2 YYDKDF (reference sequence). V was shortened by 5 bases and J by 12 bases, with 17 bases between the two germline ends. The CDR3 contains 13 residues. The CDR3 region has the DNA TGTGCCACCAGCCCCATCCCGGGTGGTGGGCAGTTCTTC. Translation: CATSPIPGGGQFF. Based on the CDR3 plus reference TRBV15 and TRBJ2-1, the full variable domain is DAMVIQNPRYQVTQFGKPVTLSCSQTLNHNVMYWYQQKSSQAPKLLFHYYDKDFNNEADTPDNFQSRRPNTSFCFLDIRSPGLGDTAMYLCATSPIPGGGQFFGPGTRLTVL.

This sequence joins TRBV5-5 and TRBJ2-5; D is perhaps TRBD2 (5 bases). The V gene lost 4 bases and the J gene lost 5 bases, with 9 bases spanning the gap. The CDR3 spans 12 residues. Germline CDR1 and CDR2: SGHKS and YYEKEE (reference sequence). This CDR3 is CASSQPGETQYF. CDR3 DNA sequence: TGTGCCAGCAGCCAGCCGGGGGAGACCCAGTACTTC.

The chain joins TRBV9 to TRBJ2-2, with 7 bases identical to TRBD1. Per the germline V gene, CDR1 is SGDLS and CDR2 is YYNGEE. Trimming cost V 2 bases and J 10 bases; bases outside gene matches: 2. The CDR3 is 12 amino acids. CDR3 sequence reads: CASSVRGKELFF. CDR3 coding DNA: TGTGCCAGCAGCGTCAGGGGGAAGGAGCTGTTTTTT.

CDR3 amino acids: CASSHGLTSGGAKTQYF. CDR3 nucleotides: TGTGCCAGCAGCCACGGATTGACTAGCGGGGGGGCCAAGACCCAGTACTTC. This sequence joins TRBV9 and TRBJ2-5, with 14 bases identical to TRBD2. J gave up 6 bases and V 4 bases, and 11 bases lay outside the gene matches. The CDR3 contains 17 residues. In germline, CDR1 is SGDLS, CDR2 YYNGEE.

This sequence joins TRBV5-4 and TRBJ2-5; D is undetermined. V lost 0 bases and J lost 1, with 10 bases in between. This CDR3 has 15 residues. Germline-derived CDR1 and CDR2 are SGHNT and YYREEE (reference sequence). CDR3 protein: CASSLGWQAQETQYF. The CDR3 nucleotides are TGTGCCAGCAGCTTGGGGTGGCAGGCCCAAGAGACCCAGTACTTC.

The V gene is TRBV4-3, the J gene TRBJ1-2, with 11 nucleotides matching TRBD1. The length of the CDR3 is 16 residues. The germline gives CDR1 LGHNA, CDR2 YSLEER. After removal of 0 bases from V and 7 bases from J, the junction contained 7 bases not matched to a gene. The CDR3 DNA is TGCGCCAGCAGCCAAGAGGGGGGACAGGGGGTTGGTGGCTACACCTTC. This codes for CASSQEGGQGVGGYTF.

A single count supports this clone. The V call is TRBV9, the J call TRBJ1-3, with D unclear. In germline, CDR1 is SGDLS, CDR2 YYNGEE. The CDR3 is 13 amino acids. V shed 4 bases and J shed 4 bases, with 9 bases lying between them. CDR3 sequence reads: CASSLPQGNTIYF. DNA of the CDR3: TGTGCCAGCAGCCTTCCCCAGGGAAACACCATATATTTT.

The chain has TRBV15 and TRBJ2-5, with D hard to call. Looked up from germline, CDR1 is LNHNV and CDR2 is YYDKDF (reference sequence). The ends were cut back, 0 bases at V and 5 bases at J, with 7 bases in the middle. CDR3 length: 13 amino acids. CDR3 amino acids: CATSRDQVETQYF. The CDR3 nucleotides are TGTGCCACCAGCAGAGATCAAGTGGAGACCCAGTACTTC.

The gene calls are TRBV4-1 and TRBJ1-4; D gene ambiguous. Trimming removed 1 base from V and 0 bases from J, with 12 bases in between. This CDR3 is built from 17 residues. Per the germline V gene, CDR1 is MGHRA and CDR2 is YSYEKL. Written as DNA, the CDR3 is TGCGCCAGCAGCCAAGTAGGCAACTTCGCAACTAATGAAAAACTGTTTTTT. Encoded protein: CASSQVGNFATNEKLFF.

The chain is built from TRBV4-1 and TRBJ1-5; no clear D gene. CDR1 and CDR2 from the germline V gene are MGHRA and YSYEKL. The CDR3 has 14 residues. Trimming shortened V by 4 bases and J by 0 bases, and 7 bases separated the two germline ends. Here the CDR3 reads CASSPVTSNQPQHF. In DNA, the CDR3 is TGCGCCAGCAGCCCTGTCACTAGCAATCAGCCCCAGCATTTT.

The chain joins TRBV6-6 to TRBJ1-1; perhaps TRBD1 as D (6 bases). V was pared by 3 bases and J by 4 bases, with 12 bases between. The germline V gene encodes CDR1 MNHNY and CDR2 SVGAGI (reference sequence). The CDR3 loop spans 14 amino acids. The CDR3 DNA follows: TGTGCCAGCAGTTATGGGGGCAGTCTCACTGAAGCTTTCTTT. Translated: CASSYGGSLTEAFF.

The CDR3 sequence is CASSLGQDTQYF. Here the CDR3 DNA reads TGTGCCAGCAGCTTGGGTCAAGATACGCAGTATTTT. The rearrangement uses TRBV5-6 and TRBJ2-3, with D uncertain. This CDR3 has 12 amino acids. CDR1 and CDR2 (germline): SGHDT, YYEEEE. Trimming took off 0 bases at V and 5 bases at J, with 4 bases between the two ends. The full variable domain, with the rest looked up from reference TRBV5-6 and TRBJ2-3, is DAGVTQSPTHLIKTRGQQVTLRCSPKSGHDTVSWYQQALGQGPQFIFQYYEEEERQRGNFPDRFSGHQFPNYSSELNVNALLLGDSALYLCASSLGQDTQYFGPGTRLTVL.